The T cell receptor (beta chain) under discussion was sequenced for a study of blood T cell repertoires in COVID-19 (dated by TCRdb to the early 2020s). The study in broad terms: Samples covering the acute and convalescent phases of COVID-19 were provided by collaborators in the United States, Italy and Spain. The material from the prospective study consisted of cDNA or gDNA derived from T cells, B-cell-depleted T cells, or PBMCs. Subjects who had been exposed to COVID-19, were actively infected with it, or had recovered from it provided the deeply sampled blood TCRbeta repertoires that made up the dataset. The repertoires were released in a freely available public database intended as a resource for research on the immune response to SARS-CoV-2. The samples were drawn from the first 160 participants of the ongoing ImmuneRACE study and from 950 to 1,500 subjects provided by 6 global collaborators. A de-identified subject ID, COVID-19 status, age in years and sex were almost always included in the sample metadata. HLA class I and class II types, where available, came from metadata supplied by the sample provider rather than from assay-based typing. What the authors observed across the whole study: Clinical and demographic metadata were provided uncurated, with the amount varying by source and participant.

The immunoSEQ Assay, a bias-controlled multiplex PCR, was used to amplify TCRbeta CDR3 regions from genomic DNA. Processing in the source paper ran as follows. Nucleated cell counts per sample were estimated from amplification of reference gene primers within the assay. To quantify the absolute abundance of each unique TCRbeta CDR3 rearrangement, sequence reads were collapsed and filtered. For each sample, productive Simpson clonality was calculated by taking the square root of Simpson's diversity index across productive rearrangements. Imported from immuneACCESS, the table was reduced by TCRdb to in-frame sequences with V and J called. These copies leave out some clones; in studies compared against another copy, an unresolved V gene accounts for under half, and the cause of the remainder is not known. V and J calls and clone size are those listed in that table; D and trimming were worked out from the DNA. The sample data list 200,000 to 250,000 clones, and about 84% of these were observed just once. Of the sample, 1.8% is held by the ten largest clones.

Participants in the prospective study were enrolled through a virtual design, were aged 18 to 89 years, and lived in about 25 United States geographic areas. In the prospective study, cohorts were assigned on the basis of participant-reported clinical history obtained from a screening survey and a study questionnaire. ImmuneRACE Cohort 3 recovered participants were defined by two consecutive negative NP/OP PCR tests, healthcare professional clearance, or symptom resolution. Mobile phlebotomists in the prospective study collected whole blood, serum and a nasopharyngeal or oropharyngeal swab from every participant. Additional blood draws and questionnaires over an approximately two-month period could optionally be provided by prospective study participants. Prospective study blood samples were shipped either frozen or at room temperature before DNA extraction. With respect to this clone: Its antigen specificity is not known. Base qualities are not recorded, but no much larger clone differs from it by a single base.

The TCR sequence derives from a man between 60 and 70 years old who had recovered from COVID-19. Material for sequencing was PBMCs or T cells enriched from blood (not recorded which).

The DNA reads TGTGCCAGCAGCCAAGGGACCGGGACAGGGGTTACTGGCTACACCTTC. It translates as CASSQGTGTGVTGYTF. Rearrangement joined TRBV14 to TRBJ1-2, and TRBD1 matches 10 of the central bases. CDR1 is given as SGHDN and CDR2 as FVKESK, both from the germline V gene. The CDR3 contains 16 residues, cysteine and phenylalanine counted. The entry retains the CDR3 DNA only, 48 bases that are in frame from base 1. V ends up 1 base short and J 7 bases short, with an unmatched junction base count of 9. Here the CDR3 is joined to the reference TRBV14 and TRBJ1-2 genes, and the full variable domain is: EAGVTQFPSHSVIEKGQTVTLRCDPISGHDNLYWYRRVMGKEIKFLLHFVKESKQDESGMPNNRFLAERTGGTYSTLKVQPAELEDSGVYFCASSQGTGTGVTGYTFGSGTRLTVV.